Shown below are 5 T cell receptor beta chains from a single sample sequenced in a study of CD8+ T cells in alopecia areata. Treatment of the sample: oral pan-JAK inhibitor, 5-10 mg twice daily. The sequencing template was cDNA reverse transcribed from extracted RNA. Sequencing was performed with immunoSEQ multiplex PCR; in TCRdb, only in-frame clones are kept and a portion is missing. The table includes 150,000 to 250,000 clones, about 60% detected once. The specimen was CD4+ T cells sorted from blood, collected at week 4, from a patient treated with tofacitinib. Every receptor here comes from a human donor with alopecia areata.

V is TRBV5-1 and J is TRBJ1-1; TRBD1 matches at 8 bases. From germline, CDR1 is SGHRS and CDR2 YFSETQ. V was pared by 1 base and J by 3 bases, with 5 bases of the junction left unmatched. This CDR3 has 15 amino acids. CDR3 bases: TGCGCCAGCAGCTTGAAGACAGGGGCCCACACTGAAGCTTTCTTT. Its translation: CASSLKTGAHTEAFF.

This chain connects TRBV19 to TRBJ1-5, with D tentatively TRBD1 (6 bases). V shed 5 bases and J shed 7 bases, with 15 bases lying between them. This CDR3 comprises 14 residues. Germline V gives CDR1 LNHDA, CDR2 SQIVND (reference sequence). The CDR3 DNA sequence: TGTGCCAGTAGTTCCGGACAGTCCGGGCAGCCCCAGCATTTT. It yields the protein CASSSGQSGQPQHF.

This clone was counted only a few times. This chain uses TRBV15 with TRBJ2-5; D unclear. Trimming removed 3 bases at V and 5 bases at J, with 10 bases between. Germline-derived CDR1 and CDR2 are LNHNV and YYDKDF (reference sequence). This CDR3 has 13 amino acids. The CDR3 is CATSRAPLETQYF. The CDR3 nucleotides are TGTGCCACCAGCAGGGCCCCGCTCGAGACCCAGTACTTC.

Comment on this clone: A read error may account for a junction end that differs from germline. Written as DNA, the CDR3 is TGTGCCAGCAGTGATGAGGGGTGGCAGGGGAAAAACTTC. It codes for CASSDEGWQGKNF. J is TRBJ2-7 and V is TRBV6-1, with D possibly TRBD1 on 6 matching bases. Germline assignment: CDR1 MNHNS and CDR2 SASEGT. The CDR3 has 13 residues.

The J gene is TRBJ2-6, the V gene TRBV29-1; possibly TRBD1 or TRBD2 for D (5 bases each). Germline CDR1 SQVTM, CDR2 ANQGSEA. Trimming stripped 4 bases from V and 0 bases from J, with 7 bases between. CDR3 length: 14 residues. The CDR3 loop is CSVAGPSGANVLTF. CDR3 sequence (DNA): TGCAGCGTTGCGGGGCCCTCTGGGGCCAACGTCCTGACTTTC.